These T cell receptor beta chains were read from a single sample in a study of monozygotic twins with inflammatory bowel disease. TCRdb derives one entry per CDR3 protein from the 5' RACE reads, leaving out DNA. The specimen's table records over 150,000 distinct CDR3 sequences. The sequenced sample consisted of blood. These receptors were collected from a human donor with ulcerative colitis or Crohn's disease, or a healthy co-twin of an affected twin (not recorded which). Both conserved end residues are part of each CDR3. Fields, in order: V gene, J gene, CDR3 protein.

V: TRBV9
J: TRBJ1-2
CDR3: CASSVADLYGYTF

V: TRBV28
J: TRBJ2-7
CDR3: CASLKSGTSGSYEQYF

V: TRBV10-3
J: TRBJ2-1
CDR3: CAISESVQYGEQFF

V: TRBV6-1
J: TRBJ1-1
CDR3: CASSEMVNTEAFF

V: TRBV20-1
J: TRBJ2-5
CDR3: CSASRTGVQETQYF

V: TRBV7-3
J: TRBJ2-1
CDR3: CASSSGQFPYNEQFF

V: TRBV20-1
J: TRBJ2-7
CDR3: CSAREGIWRGNSYEQYF

V: TRBV5-1
J: TRBJ2-1
CDR3: CASSRTSGLYNEQFF

V: TRBV12-3/TRBV12-4
J: TRBJ1-5
CDR3: CASSFWGQPQHF

V: TRBV4-3
J: TRBJ1-2
CDR3: CASSQDLAGLDYGYTF

V: TRBV20-1
J: TRBJ1-2
CDR3: CSARGQVVGGYTF

V: TRBV28
J: TRBJ2-1
CDR3: CASKTGGLDEQFF

V: TRBV30
J: TRBJ2-7
CDR3: CAWGKGLARLVQYF

V: TRBV5-1
J: TRBJ2-7
CDR3: CASSLLWGYEQYF

V: TRBV20-1
J: TRBJ1-5
CDR3: CSARRQDYQPQHF

V: TRBV2
J: TRBJ2-7
CDR3: CASNPRTGREQYF

V: TRBV4-2
J: TRBJ1-2
CDR3: CASSQGEAGPAYGYTF

V: TRBV12-3/TRBV12-4
J: TRBJ2-3
CDR3: CASSWQDTQYF

V: TRBV7-2
J: TRBJ1-6
CDR3: CASSLTVTAANSPLHF

V: TRBV5-1
J: TRBJ2-1
CDR3: CASSSTGTPYNEQFF

V: TRBV10-2
J: TRBJ2-3
CDR3: CASVRTRTSGMGGSTDTQYF

V: TRBV11-3
J: TRBJ2-3
CDR3: CASSHGTRTIDTQYF

V: TRBV15
J: TRBJ2-5
CDR3: CATSRAGTPQETQYF

V: TRBV20-1
J: TRBJ2-2
CDR3: CSARQGTLGTGELFF

V: TRBV7-8
J: TRBJ2-5
CDR3: CASSLFSLLETQYF

V: TRBV7-9
J: TRBJ1-5
CDR3: CASSQTGQASQPQHF

V: TRBV20-1
J: TRBJ2-5
CDR3: CSARVGSGETQYF

V: TRBV5-1
J: TRBJ2-7
CDR3: CASSFRPSYEQYF

V: TRBV7-8
J: TRBJ2-3
CDR3: CASSVTSGRDTQYF

V: TRBV11-2
J: TRBJ2-7
CDR3: CASSSWTSGASYEQYF

V: TRBV30
J: TRBJ2-4
CDR3: CAWSQGAAKNIQYF

V: TRBV5-4
J: TRBJ2-5
CDR3: CASSLGPLAGVVETQYF

V: TRBV29-1
J: TRBJ1-1
CDR3: CSVEDHRTGRLPFF

V: TRBV4-3
J: TRBJ2-3
CDR3: CASSQGVHGPTDTQYF

V: TRBV12-3/TRBV12-4
J: TRBJ1-1
CDR3: CASIGTGGLTEAFF

V: TRBV20-1
J: TRBJ2-1
CDR3: CSARDRAGGRNEQFF

V: TRBV19
J: TRBJ2-1
CDR3: CASSTRLAGIREQFF

V: TRBV5-1
J: TRBJ2-7
CDR3: CASSFGGTGTYEQYF

V: TRBV27
J: TRBJ1-5
CDR3: CASSSGDSNQPQHF

V: TRBV20-1
J: TRBJ1-5
CDR3: CSARKQGIHQPQHF

V: TRBV7-6
J: TRBJ2-3
CDR3: CASSLYMDTQYF

V: TRBV24-1
J: TRBJ2-1
CDR3: CATSGSAHYNEQFF

V: TRBV4-2
J: TRBJ1-1
CDR3: CASSQEMNTEAFF

V: TRBV29-1
J: TRBJ2-1
CDR3: CSVLDTFSYNEQFF

V: TRBV7-9
J: TRBJ2-7
CDR3: CASSLMGQGASTYEQYF

V: TRBV6-5
J: TRBJ1-5
CDR3: CASTPRDREPDDQPQHF

V: TRBV20-1
J: TRBJ2-7
CDR3: CSAPGRGTYEQYF

V: TRBV27
J: TRBJ1-2
CDR3: CASSLRQGLGYTF

V: TRBV5-1
J: TRBJ2-7
CDR3: CASSLEISGTLQRYEQYF

V: TRBV18
J: TRBJ2-2
CDR3: CASSHGQGNTGELFF

V: TRBV6-1
J: TRBJ1-5
CDR3: CASRPTGAGGQPQHF

V: TRBV29-1
J: TRBJ2-2
CDR3: CSVEMSAGPNTGELFF

V: TRBV20-1
J: TRBJ2-2
CDR3: CSASGIANTGELFF

V: TRBV4-3
J: TRBJ1-5
CDR3: CASSQEGQGHQPQHF

V: TRBV10-2
J: TRBJ2-7
CDR3: CASRDTGTGAYEQYF

V: TRBV20-1
J: TRBJ2-7
CDR3: CSASGTSGRRYEQYF

V: TRBV20-1
J: TRBJ2-3
CDR3: CSARVVSGRMTDTQYF

V: TRBV20-1
J: TRBJ1-1
CDR3: CRRGIRTEAFF

V: TRBV12-3/TRBV12-4
J: TRBJ2-1
CDR3: CASDEGPTYNEQFF

V: TRBV7-3
J: TRBJ2-1
CDR3: CASSLGSSGAQGEQFF